The 11 T cell receptor beta chains given below trace back to one sample, sequenced in a study of T-cell reconstitution after alpha-beta-depleted transplantation in children. Preparation of the TCRbeta library used unique molecular identifiers. From the PCR reads, TCRdb called clonotypes with MiXCR, one entry per CDR3 protein. Here the sample spans about 610,000 distinct CDR3 sequences, roughly a tenth being singletons. The sequences come from PBMCs from the stem cell graft donor, collected from the stem cell graft. The receptors shown here come from a human donor who donated a stem cell graft to a child with acute myeloid leukemia.

The CDR3, as DNA: TGTGCCAGCATACCTAGCGGGAGGGCCCAGGATACGCAGTATTTT. As protein: CASIPSGRAQDTQYF. This chain uses TRBV28 with TRBJ2-3, with 12 bases fitting TRBD2. Germline-derived CDR1 and CDR2 are MDHEN and SYDVKM. CDR3 size: 15 residues. The V and J ends lost 7 bases and 6 bases, in that order; junction bases with no gene match: 8.

The chain combines TRBV14 with TRBJ1-6; the D is unclear. The CDR3 totals 13 residues. Germline V gene data show CDR1 as SGHDN and CDR2 as FVKESK. V gave up 4 bases and J gave up 14 bases, with 15 bases separating them. The DNA of the CDR3 is TGTGCCAGCAGCCGACGGGGTATGGAAGCCCTCCACTTT. Its translation is CASSRRGMEALHF.

There are a few counts of this clonotype. The gene calls are TRBV27 and TRBJ1-4; possibly TRBD1 for D (6 bases). The V and J ends lost 2 bases and 0 bases respectively, with 10 bases between them. CDR1 and CDR2 (germline): MNHEY, SMNVEV (reference sequence). CDR3 length: 16 amino acids. Written as DNA, the CDR3 is TGTGCCAGCAGTTTACAAGGGGGGGCAACTAATGAAAAACTGTTTTTT. This codes for CASSLQGGATNEKLFF.

V is TRBV29-1 and J is TRBJ1-2; weak D call: TRBD1 (5 bases). The CDR3 extends over 11 amino acids. Trimming stripped 7 bases from V and 8 bases from J, with 14 bases between. CDR1 and CDR2 (germline): SQVTM, ANQGSEA. The CDR3 is CSAASGGGYTF. As DNA, the CDR3 is TGCAGCGCCGCATCGGGGGGAGGCTACACCTTC.

This clonotype has more than one count but fewer than ten. V gene TRBV6-5 combines with J gene TRBJ2-5, with 12 bases that match TRBD2. The trim removed 1 base at V and 3 bases at J, leaving 6 bases unmatched. From germline, CDR1 is MNHEY and CDR2 SVGAGI. CDR3 length: 17 residues. The CDR3 DNA follows: TGTGCCAGCAGTTACTTGTCTAGCGGGAGGGTCGAAGAGACCCAGTACTTC. Translating it yields CASSYLSSGRVEETQYF.

This clonotype appeared a few times. The chain joins TRBV6-1 to TRBJ1-6; 9 nucleotides agree with TRBD1. Trimming cost V 7 bases and J 1 base; bases outside gene matches: 5. Germline CDR1 reads MNHNS; CDR2 reads SASEGT. The CDR3 has 16 residues. The CDR3 sequence is CASTGQGASYNSPLHF. The CDR3 nucleotides are TGTGCCAGCACGGGACAGGGAGCGTCCTATAATTCACCCCTCCACTTT.

This clonotype was picked up a small number of times. The V gene is TRBV12-3 or TRBV12-4, the J gene TRBJ2-1, with a possible D match to TRBD2 (7 bases). This CDR3 is built from 15 residues. Trimming stripped 0 bases from V and 5 bases from J, with 11 bases between. The CDR3 region is CASSLAGGADNEQFF. The DNA for the CDR3 is TGTGCCAGCAGTTTAGCGGGGGGGGCAGACAATGAGCAGTTCTTC.

This clonotype was observed a few times. The chain combines TRBV30 with TRBJ2-7; D not certain. This CDR3 spans 11 amino acids. V gave up 1 base and J gave up 6 bases, with 7 bases separating them. Germline V CDR1 and CDR2: GTSNPN, SVGIG (reference sequence). The CDR3 loop is CAWSAAVEQYF. The CDR3 DNA is TGTGCCTGGAGTGCGGCGGTCGAGCAGTACTTC.

This clonotype appeared many times. The rearrangement links TRBV20-1 to TRBJ2-3; 10 positions agree with TRBD2. Germline V gives CDR1 DFQATT, CDR2 SNEGSKA (reference sequence). V lost 5 bases and J lost 3; bases outside the gene matches: 5. This CDR3 comprises 14 residues. The CDR3 DNA sequence: TGCAGTGCTGTATTTAGCGGGAGGACAGATACGCAGTATTTT. It yields the protein CSAVFSGRTDTQYF.

The chain couples TRBV6-2 or TRBV6-3 to TRBJ2-3; TRBD2 matches 10 bases. The CDR3 is 18 residues long. Trimming at V came to 4 bases and at J to 0 bases, leaving 10 bases not matched to a gene. The germline CDR1 and CDR2 sequences are MNHEY and SVGEGT. The CDR3: CASSSPGLARRSTDTQYF. CDR3 DNA: TGTGCCAGCAGTTCTCCGGGACTAGCGCGCCGGAGCACAGATACGCAGTATTTT.

This clonotype was detected many times. The chain has TRBV3-1 and TRBJ1-2; no reliable D call. Trimming shortened V by 4 bases and J by 7 bases, and 13 bases separated the two germline ends. Germline V gene lookup returns CDR1 LGHDT and CDR2 YNNKEL (reference sequence). CDR3 length equals 13 residues. This CDR3 reads CASSPAQQSGYTF. For the CDR3, the DNA is TGTGCCAGCAGCCCAGCCCAACAAAGTGGCTACACCTTC.